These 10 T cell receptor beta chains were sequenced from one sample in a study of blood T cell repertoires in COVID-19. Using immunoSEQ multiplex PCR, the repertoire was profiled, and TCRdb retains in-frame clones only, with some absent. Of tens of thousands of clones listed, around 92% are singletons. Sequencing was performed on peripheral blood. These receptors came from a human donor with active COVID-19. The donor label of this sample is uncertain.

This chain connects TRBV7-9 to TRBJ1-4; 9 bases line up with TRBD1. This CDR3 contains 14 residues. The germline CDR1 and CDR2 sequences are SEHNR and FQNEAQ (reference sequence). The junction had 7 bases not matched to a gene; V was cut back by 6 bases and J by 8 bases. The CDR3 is CASSTGTGNEKLFF. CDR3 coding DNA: TGTGCCAGCAGTACCGGGACAGGGAACGAAAAACTGTTTTTT.

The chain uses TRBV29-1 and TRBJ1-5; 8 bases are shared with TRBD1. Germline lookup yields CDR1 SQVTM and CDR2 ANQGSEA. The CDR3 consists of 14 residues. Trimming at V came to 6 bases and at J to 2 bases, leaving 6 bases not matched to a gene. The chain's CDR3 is CSVKQGGGNQPQHF. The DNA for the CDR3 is TGCAGCGTCAAACAGGGGGGTGGCAATCAGCCCCAGCATTTT.

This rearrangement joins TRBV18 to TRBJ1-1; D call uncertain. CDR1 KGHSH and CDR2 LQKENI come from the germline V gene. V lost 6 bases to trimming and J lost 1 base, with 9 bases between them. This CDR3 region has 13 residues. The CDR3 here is CASSAGPNTEAFF. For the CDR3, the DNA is TGTGCCAGCTCCGCAGGCCCGAACACTGAAGCTTTCTTT.

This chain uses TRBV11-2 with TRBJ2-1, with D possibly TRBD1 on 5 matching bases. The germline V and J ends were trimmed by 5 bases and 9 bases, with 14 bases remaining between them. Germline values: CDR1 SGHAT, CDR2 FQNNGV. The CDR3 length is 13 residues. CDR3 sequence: CASSRIRGTEQFF. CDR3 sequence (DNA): TGTGCCAGCAGCCGAATAAGGGGAACTGAGCAGTTCTTC. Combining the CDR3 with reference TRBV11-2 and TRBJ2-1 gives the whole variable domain EAGVAQSPRYKIIEKRQSVAFWCNPISGHATLYWYQQILGQGPKLLIQFQNNGVVDDSQLPKDRFSAERLKGVDSTLKIQPAKLEDSAVYLCASSRIRGTEQFFGPGTRLTVL.

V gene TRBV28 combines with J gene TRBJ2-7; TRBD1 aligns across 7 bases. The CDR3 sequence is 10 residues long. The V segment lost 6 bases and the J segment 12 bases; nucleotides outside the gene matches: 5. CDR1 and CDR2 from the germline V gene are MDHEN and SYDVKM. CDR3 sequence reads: CASSRQGLYF. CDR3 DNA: TGTGCCAGCAGCCGACAGGGTCTGTACTTC.

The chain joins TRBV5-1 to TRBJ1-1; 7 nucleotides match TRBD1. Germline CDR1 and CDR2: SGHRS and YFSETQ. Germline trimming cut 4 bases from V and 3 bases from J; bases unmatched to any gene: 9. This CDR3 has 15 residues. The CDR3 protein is CASSPRQGGDTEAFF. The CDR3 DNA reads TGCGCCAGCAGCCCGCGACAGGGCGGCGACACTGAAGCTTTCTTT. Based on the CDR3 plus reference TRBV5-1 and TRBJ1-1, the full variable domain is KAGVTQTPRYLIKTRGQQVTLSCSPISGHRSVSWYQQTPGQGLQFLFEYFSETQRNKGNFPGRFSGRQFSNSRSEMNVSTLELGDSALYLCASSPRQGGDTEAFFGQGTRLTVV.

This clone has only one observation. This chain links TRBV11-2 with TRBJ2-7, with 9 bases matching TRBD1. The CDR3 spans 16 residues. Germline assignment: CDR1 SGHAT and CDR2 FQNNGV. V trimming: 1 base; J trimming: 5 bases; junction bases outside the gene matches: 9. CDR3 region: CASSLGRSGQGNEQYF. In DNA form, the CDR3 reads TGTGCCAGCAGCTTAGGACGTTCGGGACAGGGAAACGAGCAGTACTTC.

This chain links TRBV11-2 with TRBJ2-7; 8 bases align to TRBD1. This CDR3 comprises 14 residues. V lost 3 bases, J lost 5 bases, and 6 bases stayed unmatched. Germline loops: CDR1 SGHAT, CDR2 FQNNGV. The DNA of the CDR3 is TGTGCCAGCAGCTTCAGGGCAGGGGGCAACGAGCAGTACTTC. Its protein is CASSFRAGGNEQYF.

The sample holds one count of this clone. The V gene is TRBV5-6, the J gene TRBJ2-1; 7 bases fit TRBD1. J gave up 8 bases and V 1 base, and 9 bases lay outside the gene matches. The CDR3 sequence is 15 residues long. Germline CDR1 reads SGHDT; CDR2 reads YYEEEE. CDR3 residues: CASSLKGQPSYEQFF. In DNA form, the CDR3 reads TGTGCCAGCAGCTTGAAGGGACAGCCTAGTTATGAGCAGTTCTTC.

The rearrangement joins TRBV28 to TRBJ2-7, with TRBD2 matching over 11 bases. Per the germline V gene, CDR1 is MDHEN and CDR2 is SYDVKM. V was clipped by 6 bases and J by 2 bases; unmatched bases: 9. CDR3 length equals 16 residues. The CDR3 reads CASSQGTSGKTYEQYF. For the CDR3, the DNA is TGTGCCAGCAGCCAGGGGACTAGCGGTAAAACCTACGAGCAGTACTTC.